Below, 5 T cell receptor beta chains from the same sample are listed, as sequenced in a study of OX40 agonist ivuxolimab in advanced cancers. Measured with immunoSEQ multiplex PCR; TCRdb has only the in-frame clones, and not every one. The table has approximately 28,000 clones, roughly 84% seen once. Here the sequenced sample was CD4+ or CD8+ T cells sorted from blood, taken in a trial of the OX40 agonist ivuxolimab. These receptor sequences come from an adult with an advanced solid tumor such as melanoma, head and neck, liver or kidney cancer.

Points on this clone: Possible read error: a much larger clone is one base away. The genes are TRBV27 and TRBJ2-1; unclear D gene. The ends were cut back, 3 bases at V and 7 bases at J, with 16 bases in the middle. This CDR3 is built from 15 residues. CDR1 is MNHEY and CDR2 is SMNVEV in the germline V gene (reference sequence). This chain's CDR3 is CASSLLTGAQNEQFF. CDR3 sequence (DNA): TGTGCCAGCAGTTTGTTGACTGGCGCGCAGAATGAGCAGTTCTTC.

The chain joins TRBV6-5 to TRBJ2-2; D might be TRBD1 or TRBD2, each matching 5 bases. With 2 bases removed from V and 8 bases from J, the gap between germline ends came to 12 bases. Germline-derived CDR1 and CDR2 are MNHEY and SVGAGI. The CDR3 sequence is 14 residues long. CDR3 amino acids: CASSYPGTPGELFF. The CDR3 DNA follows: TGTGCCAGCAGTTACCCGGGGACGCCTGGGGAGCTGTTTTTT.

CDR3 residues: CASSILGFGQPQHF. In DNA, the CDR3 is TGTGCCAGTAGTATTTTGGGTTTCGGGCAGCCCCAGCATTTT. V usage is TRBV19 and J usage is TRBJ1-5; no clear D. V lost 3 bases, J lost 7 bases, and 13 bases lay in between. Germline values: CDR1 LNHDA, CDR2 SQIVND (reference sequence). This CDR3 contains 14 residues.

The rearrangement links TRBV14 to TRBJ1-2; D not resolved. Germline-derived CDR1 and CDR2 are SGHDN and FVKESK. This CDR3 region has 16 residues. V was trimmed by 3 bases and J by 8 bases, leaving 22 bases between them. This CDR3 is CASSHGLFGRLGGYTF. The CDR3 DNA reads TGTGCCAGCAGCCACGGACTATTCGGGAGGCTGGGGGGCTACACCTTC.

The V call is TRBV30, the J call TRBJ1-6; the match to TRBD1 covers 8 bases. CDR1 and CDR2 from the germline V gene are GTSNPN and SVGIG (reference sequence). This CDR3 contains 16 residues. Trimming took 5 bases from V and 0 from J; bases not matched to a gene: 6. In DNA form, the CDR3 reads TGTGCCTGGGGGACAGGAGTCAGCTCCTATAATTCACCCCTCCACTTT. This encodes CAWGTGVSSYNSPLHF.